This passage covers 31 T cell receptor beta chains from one sample sequenced in a study of T cells after yellow fever vaccination. TCRdb ran MiXCR on the 5' RACE reads and lists one entry per CDR3 protein. The sample yields over 250,000 distinct CDR3 sequences, roughly 5.6% seen once. The sample in question was CD4+ T cells sorted from PBMCs, obtained on the day of the yellow fever booster vaccination. The receptors derive from a young man who received the YFV17D yellow fever vaccine.

This clonotype was counted a few times. The V gene is TRBV5-1, the J gene TRBJ2-1; 8 bases are a match to TRBD1. The CDR3 spans 16 residues. The ends lost 3 bases at V and 7 bases at J; junction bases unmatched: 12. CDR1 and CDR2 from the germline V gene are SGHRS and YFSETQ. As DNA, the CDR3 is TGCGCCAGCAGCTCAACCGGGGACCAGGGGGCGAATGAGCAGTTCTTC. Protein product: CASSSTGDQGANEQFF.

The sample holds a few counts of this clonotype. The rearrangement uses TRBV7-8 and TRBJ1-2; 9 bases line up with TRBD1. After removal of 5 bases from V and 3 bases from J, the junction contained 7 bases not matched to a gene. CDR3 size: 15 residues. Germline V CDR1 and CDR2: SGHVS, FQNEAQ. The CDR3 protein is CASSRGQGRYYGYTF. The CDR3 nucleotides are TGTGCCAGCAGCCGCGGACAGGGGAGGTACTATGGCTACACCTTC.

This chain joins TRBV7-3 and TRBJ2-5, with no clear D. The length of the CDR3 is 13 residues. CDR1 SGHTA and CDR2 FQGTGA come from the germline V gene. The V end lost 1 base, the J end lost 4 bases, and 7 bases lay between the germline ends. This CDR3 is CASSLSVGETQYF. As DNA, the CDR3 is TGTGCCAGCAGCTTAAGTGTCGGAGAGACCCAGTACTTC.

This clonotype was counted many times. V and J are TRBV5-5 and TRBJ1-5, with 9 bases identical to TRBD1. The CDR3 is 19 amino acids. Trimming removed 2 bases from V and 1 base from J; junction bases left unmatched: 13. Germline V gene lookup returns CDR1 SGHKS and CDR2 YYEKEE (reference sequence). CDR3 nucleotide sequence: TGTGCCAGCAGCTTCCGCCCCGCCCCCGGGACAGGGAGCAATCAGCCCCAGCATTTT. It yields the protein CASSFRPAPGTGSNQPQHF.

This clonotype was counted at least ten times. This chain uses TRBV7-3 with TRBJ2-2; perhaps D is TRBD1 or TRBD2 (6 bases each). This CDR3 has 15 amino acids. The V gene's germline CDR1 is SGHTA and CDR2 FQGTGA. V lost 5 bases and J lost 1, with 11 bases in between. The CDR3 sequence: CASSQKGGNTGELFF. In DNA, the CDR3 is TGTGCCAGCAGCCAGAAGGGGGGGAACACCGGGGAGCTGTTTTTT.

The chain joins TRBV18 to TRBJ2-3; the match to TRBD1 covers 7 bases. The germline CDR1 and CDR2 sequences are KGHSH and LQKENI. The CDR3 contains 16 residues. The J segment lost 2 bases and the V segment lost 6 bases, leaving 11 bases of the junction unmatched. This chain's CDR3 is CASSPTGSVDTDTQYF. The DNA of the CDR3 is TGTGCCAGCTCTCCGACAGGGTCCGTTGACACAGATACGCAGTATTTT.

The chain's CDR3 is CASSSFIGQVNYGYTF. CDR3 nucleotides: TGTGCCAGCAGCTCATTTATCGGACAGGTGAACTATGGCTACACCTTC. This chain connects TRBV28 to TRBJ1-2; TRBD1 matches at 7 bases. CDR1 is MDHEN, CDR2 SYDVKM, per germline. The junction had 12 bases not matched to a gene; V was cut back by 6 bases and J by 2 bases. The CDR3 totals 16 residues.

There are many counts of this clonotype. V is TRBV7-3 and J is TRBJ1-2; possibly TRBD1 for D (5 bases). Trimming took 5 bases from V and 3 from J, leaving 10 bases between them. Looked up from germline, CDR1 is SGHTA and CDR2 is FQGTGA. The CDR3 has 13 amino acids. The CDR3 DNA sequence: TGTGCCAGCAGCCCCGACAGACACTATGGCTACACCTTC. It is translated as CASSPDRHYGYTF.

This clonotype appeared many times. The rearrangement links TRBV11-2 to TRBJ2-7, with unresolved D. This CDR3 region has 13 residues. The V and J ends lost 2 bases and 0 bases respectively, with 5 bases between them. The germline CDR1 and CDR2 sequences are SGHAT and FQNNGV. For the CDR3, the DNA is TGTGCCAGCAGCTTATCGGCCTCCTACGAGCAGTACGTC. Its translation is CASSLSASYEQYV.

The rearrangement uses TRBV5-8 and TRBJ1-2; tentatively, D is TRBD1 (6 bases). The V end lost 2 bases, the J end lost 0 bases, and 11 bases lay between the germline ends. The CDR3 contains 15 residues. Per the germline V gene, CDR1 is SGHTS and CDR2 is YDEGEE. CDR3 nucleotides: TGTGCCAGCAGCTTTTTGGACAGCTCTAACTATGGCTACACCTTC. Residues: CASSFLDSSNYGYTF.

The chain joins TRBV18 to TRBJ2-7, with D perhaps TRBD1 (6 bases). The germline CDR1 and CDR2 sequences are KGHSH and LQKENI. The germline V and J ends were trimmed by 4 bases and 5 bases, with 9 bases remaining between them. CDR3 length equals 12 residues. CDR3 DNA: TGTGCCAGCTCACACAACAGGGACGAGCAGTACGTC. It is translated as CASSHNRDEQYV.

V is TRBV2 and J is TRBJ2-2; TRBD2 aligns across 15 bases. The germline V gene encodes CDR1 SNHLY and CDR2 FYNNEI. CDR3 size: 17 residues. With 6 bases clipped from V and 3 bases from J, the junction kept 5 bases outside the gene matches. This CDR3 reads CASSVGTSGGHTGELFF. The CDR3 nucleotides read TGTGCCAGCAGCGTTGGGACTAGCGGGGGGCACACCGGGGAGCTGTTTTTT.

In its sample, this clonotype was seen many times. The chain uses TRBV28 and TRBJ2-3; TRBD2 aligns across 7 bases. Germline CDR1 is MDHEN and CDR2 is SYDVKM. V lost 5 bases, J lost 6 bases, and 11 bases stayed unmatched. CDR3 length: 15 amino acids. In DNA, the CDR3 is TGTGCCAGCAGTACCTTGGGCGGGGGATCGGATACGCAGTATTTT. This gives the protein CASSTLGGGSDTQYF.

This clonotype showed up just a few times. V gene TRBV6-2 or TRBV6-3 combines with J gene TRBJ2-4, with 11 positions matching TRBD1. CDR1 is MNHEY and CDR2 is SVGEGT in the germline V gene. CDR3 length: 17 amino acids. V shed 6 bases and J 2 bases; nucleotides not matched to a gene: 9. CDR3 amino acids: CASSSTGQGGTKNIQYF. Written as DNA, the CDR3 is TGTGCCAGCAGCTCGACGGGACAGGGGGGAACCAAAAACATTCAGTACTTC.

This sequence joins TRBV6-2 or TRBV6-3 and TRBJ2-1; TRBD1 is a possible D gene (5 bases). CDR3 length: 13 amino acids. Germline loops: CDR1 MNHEY, CDR2 SVGEGT. Trimming took 10 bases from V and 9 from J, leaving 19 bases between them. DNA for the CDR3: TGTGCCATCAAGGGGCAGCCCCATGGTGAGCAGTTCTTC. Encoded protein: CAIKGQPHGEQFF.

This clonotype was counted only a few times. The V and J genes are TRBV5-1 and TRBJ2-5, with D possibly being TRBD2 (6 bases). CDR1 and CDR2 (germline): SGHRS, YFSETQ. Trimming removed 0 bases from V and 9 bases from J, with 15 bases in between. The CDR3 runs 14 residues. CDR3 amino acids: CASSLATEGQAQYF. The CDR3 DNA follows: TGCGCCAGCAGCTTGGCCACGGAGGGGCAGGCCCAGTACTTC.

The chain joins TRBV12-3 or TRBV12-4 to TRBJ1-2; 11 bases map to TRBD1. The junction had 6 bases not matched to a gene; V was cut back by 4 bases and J by 5 bases. CDR3 length equals 15 residues. Here the CDR3 DNA reads TGTGCCAGCAGTTCTGGGACAGGGGGTGTATATGGCTACACCTTC. Amino acid sequence: CASSSGTGGVYGYTF.

This chain connects TRBV9 to TRBJ2-3; TRBD2 matches 15 bases. The CDR3 is 17 residues long. Trimming at V came to 3 bases and at J to 1 base, leaving 3 bases not matched to a gene. CDR1 is SGDLS, CDR2 YYNGEE, per germline. The CDR3: CASSARTSGGGTDTQYF. The CDR3, as DNA: TGTGCCAGCAGCGCCAGGACTAGCGGGGGGGGCACAGATACGCAGTATTTT.

The chain has TRBV18 and TRBJ2-5, with 7 bases aligning to TRBD2. Germline V gene lookup returns CDR1 KGHSH and CDR2 LQKENI. This CDR3 spans 15 amino acids. J gave up 5 bases and V 3 bases, and 9 bases lay outside the gene matches. CDR3 in amino acids: CASSPAWEGPETQYF. For the CDR3, the DNA is TGTGCCAGCTCACCCGCGTGGGAGGGGCCGGAGACCCAGTACTTC.

V usage is TRBV9 and J usage is TRBJ1-2; 8 bases fit TRBD1. Germline-derived CDR1 and CDR2 are SGDLS and YYNGEE. V was pared by 0 bases and J by 8 bases, with 3 bases of the junction left unmatched. This CDR3 spans 13 amino acids. The CDR3: CASSVGTGRGYTF. The CDR3 nucleotides read TGTGCCAGCAGCGTAGGGACAGGGAGAGGCTACACCTTC.

A few counts support this clonotype. This rearrangement joins TRBV3-1 to TRBJ2-1; 12 bases align to TRBD2. Germline V gene sequence: CDR1 LGHDT, CDR2 YNNKEL (reference sequence). V lost 0 bases, J lost 6 bases, and 6 bases stayed unmatched. The CDR3 covers 17 residues. Here the CDR3 reads CASSQDRLAGVLNEQFF. In DNA, the CDR3 is TGTGCCAGCAGCCAAGATCGACTAGCGGGGGTCCTCAATGAGCAGTTCTTC.

This clonotype was seen ten or more times. The CDR3 loop reads CASSPGLAGVGEQYV. CDR3 DNA: TGTGCCAGCAGTCCGGGACTAGCGGGGGTAGGCGAGCAGTACGTC. This chain links TRBV6-2 or TRBV6-3 with TRBJ2-7; 14 nucleotides align to TRBD2. The CDR3 loop spans 15 amino acids. The germline V gene has CDR1 MNHEY and CDR2 SVGEGT. Germline trimming cut 5 bases from V and 6 bases from J; bases unmatched to any gene: 6.

This clonotype was counted many times. The chain couples TRBV7-9 to TRBJ2-2, with TRBD2 identical over 8 bases. J lost 6 bases, V lost 5 bases, and 5 bases had no gene match. The germline V gene has CDR1 SEHNR and CDR2 FQNEAQ (reference sequence). The length of the CDR3 is 14 residues. The CDR3 DNA is TGTGCCAGCAGCCACGGGGGGGTATCCGGGGAGCTGTTTTTT. Translation gives CASSHGGVSGELFF.

This clonotype has a count of ten or more. This chain joins TRBV14 and TRBJ2-3; 8 bases map to TRBD1. Per the germline V gene, CDR1 is SGHDN and CDR2 is FVKESK. The V gene end was trimmed by 3 bases and the J gene end by 5 bases; junction bases not matched to a gene: 7. The CDR3 has 15 residues. In DNA form, the CDR3 reads TGTGCCAGCAGCCATCGCGGCAGGGGGCGAGATACGCAGTATTTT. Residues: CASSHRGRGRDTQYF.

This chain joins TRBV12-5 and TRBJ2-7; no clear D. This CDR3 contains 15 residues. The germline V and J ends were trimmed by 8 bases and 0 bases, with 17 bases remaining between them. Germline values: CDR1 LGHNT, CDR2 FRNRAP. DNA of the CDR3: TGTGCTAGTTACTCTACCCTTCCCAACTCCTACGAGCAGTACGTC. Protein: CASYSTLPNSYEQYV.

This clonotype was observed a handful of times. The chain has TRBV5-5 and TRBJ1-2; D is undetermined. The CDR3 length is 16 residues. The V gene's germline CDR1 is SGHKS and CDR2 YYEKEE (reference sequence). The V gene lost 5 bases and the J gene lost 5 bases, with 22 bases spanning the gap. The CDR3 region is CASRHWPRRVGYGYTF. Written as DNA, the CDR3 is TGTGCCAGCAGACATTGGCCGCGACGTGTAGGGTATGGCTACACCTTC. The complete variable domain, with remaining parts taken from reference TRBV5-5 and TRBJ1-2, reads DAGVTQSPTHLIKTRGQQVTLRCSPISGHKSVSWYQQVLGQGPQFIFQYYEKEERGRGNFPDRFSARQFPNYSSELNVNALLLGDSALYLCASRHWPRRVGYGYTFGSGTRLTVV.

This clonotype was counted only a few times. This chain uses TRBV2 with TRBJ2-7; D is undetermined. Germline V gene sequence: CDR1 SNHLY, CDR2 FYNNEI. V was trimmed by 4 bases and J by 7 bases, leaving 8 bases between them. The CDR3 runs 11 residues. CDR3 in DNA: TGTGCCAGCAGTGTCTGGGTTGAGCAGTACTTC. Amino acids: CASSVWVEQYF. Based on the CDR3 plus reference TRBV2 and TRBJ2-7, the full variable domain is EPEVTQTPSHQVTQMGQEVILRCVPISNHLYFYWYRQILGQKVEFLVSFYNNEISEKSEIFDDQFSVERPDGSNFTLKIRSTKLEDSAMYFCASSVWVEQYFGPGTRLTVT.

The chain joins TRBV20-1 to TRBJ1-1; D is ambiguous. Germline V gives CDR1 DFQATT, CDR2 SNEGSKA (reference sequence). The CDR3 spans 15 residues. V lost 6 bases to trimming and J lost 10 bases, with 27 bases between them. CDR3 in amino acids: CSADSLRGRTRRAFF. CDR3 coding DNA: TGCAGTGCCGATTCCCTTCGAGGACGGACCCGTAGAGCTTTCTTT.

This clonotype came up a few times. The DNA for the CDR3 is TGTGCCAGCAGCCGTGACTCATCGGGGCAGTACTTC. Encoded protein: CASSRDSSGQYF. The V gene is TRBV5-6, the J gene TRBJ2-7; no firm D call. Germline CDR1 is SGHDT and CDR2 is YYEEEE. Trimming cost V 4 bases and J 9 bases, with 14 bases left between them. The CDR3 is 12 amino acids.

This clonotype was detected many times. The chain couples TRBV6-2 or TRBV6-3 to TRBJ1-1; D is uncertain. CDR3 length: 16 residues. Looked up from germline, CDR1 is MNHEY and CDR2 is SVGEGT. V dropped 5 bases and J dropped 4 bases, with 20 bases sitting between them. CDR3 sequence (DNA): TGTGCCAGCAGTGACCTTGGTACGACCGCTACCACTGAAGCTTTCTTT. Translating it yields CASSDLGTTATTEAFF.

This clonotype was seen many times. The chain couples TRBV7-8 to TRBJ2-5; D may be TRBD2 (6 bases). Between the trimmed V and J ends, which lost 6 bases and 3 bases, there was a span of 20 bases. Germline CDR1 and CDR2: SGHVS and FQNEAQ. The CDR3 runs 16 residues. This chain's CDR3 is CASRKKRVHSEETQYF. Here the CDR3 DNA reads TGTGCCAGCAGAAAGAAGCGGGTACACTCCGAAGAGACCCAGTACTTC.